This passage covers 24 T cell receptor beta chains from one sample sequenced in a study of CXCR3-negative and CXCR3-positive naive CD8 T cells. Findings and caveats of the study: When CXCR3-positive naive cells were set against CXCR3-negative naive cells, the former had more hydrophobic TRB CDR3s.

In preparing the TRB cDNA libraries, 5' RACE with UMI labels was used. TCRdb re-called the 5' RACE reads and shows each CDR3 protein once, DNA omitted. Listed are 100,000 or so distinct CDR3 sequences; approximately 0.36% falls within the top ten. These TCRs are of unknown antigen specificity. The sample comprised naive CXCR3+ CD8+ T cells from blood. Subset described: CD45RO-CCR7+CD27+CD95- naive CD8+ T cells expressing CXCR3 (TNR3+). These receptor sequences come from a human donor in good health. Some clones in this sample may be carry-over from other donors' samples.

The J gene is TRBJ1-5, the V gene TRBV7-6. Germline V gene sequence: CDR1 SGHVS, CDR2 FNYEAQ. This CDR3 is built from 16 residues. CDR3: CASSPALGQSNQPQHF.

The chain carries TRBV7-7 and TRBJ1-5. CDR1 is SSHAT, CDR2 FNYEAQ, per germline (reference sequence). The CDR3 consists of 13 residues. Here the CDR3 reads CASSPGPYQPQHF.

This chain joins TRBV25-1 and TRBJ2-5; checking the TCRdb D call of TRBD1 is not possible without DNA. CDR1 and CDR2 from the germline V gene are MGHDK and SYGVNS. The CDR3 consists of 17 residues. The CDR3 protein is CASSEYAPGRLQETQYF.

The chain recombines TRBV7-3 with TRBJ2-1; as DNA is missing, the TRBD2 call by TCRdb cannot be tested. The CDR3 is made up of 15 amino acids. Germline V gene lookup returns CDR1 SGHTA and CDR2 FQGTGA. CDR3 amino acids: CASSQLAGGYNEQFF.

The V call is TRBV28, the J call TRBJ1-3; absent DNA, TCRdb's TRBD1 call cannot be checked. In germline, CDR1 is MDHEN, CDR2 SYDVKM. The CDR3 contains 18 residues. CDR3 in amino acids: CASSSRGQGIIIGNTIYF.

The V gene is TRBV15, the J gene TRBJ2-7. This CDR3 spans 11 amino acids. Germline values: CDR1 LNHNV, CDR2 YYDKDF (reference sequence). The CDR3 protein is CATEGTYEQYF.

V usage is TRBV28 and J usage is TRBJ1-1. From germline, CDR1 is MDHEN and CDR2 SYDVKM. This CDR3 has 13 amino acids. The CDR3 sequence: CASSVKENTEAFF.

The chain combines TRBV28 with TRBJ2-7; TCRdb picks TRBD1, but there is no DNA to check that call. This CDR3 is 15 amino acids long. Germline CDR1 is MDHEN and CDR2 is SYDVKM. The CDR3 loop reads CASSFRGRRTYEQYF.

The chain links TRBV5-1 to TRBJ2-3; the D call from TCRdb, TRBD2, cannot be confirmed without DNA. The CDR3 extends over 18 amino acids. From germline, CDR1 is SGHRS and CDR2 YFSETQ. The CDR3: CASSHQGLAGEVTDTQYF.

V gene TRBV12-3 or TRBV12-4 combines with J gene TRBJ2-1; TCRdb indicates TRBD2, and absent DNA this call remains unverified. The CDR3 spans 12 residues. CDR3 region: CASSFAGLGQFF.

J is TRBJ1-2 and V is TRBV12-3 or TRBV12-4. This CDR3 comprises 13 residues. The CDR3 region is CASSRGGVNGYTF.

This chain joins TRBV29-1 and TRBJ2-1; no DNA is available, so the TRBD2 call from TCRdb remains unchecked. This CDR3 comprises 15 residues. The germline V gene encodes CDR1 SQVTM and CDR2 ANQGSEA. The CDR3 sequence is CSVEWAELSVNEQFF.

The chain combines TRBV6-4 with TRBJ1-5; TCRdb selects TRBD1, and the lack of DNA leaves this call unchecked. The CDR3 extends over 14 amino acids. The germline gives CDR1 MRHNA, CDR2 SNTAGT. This chain's CDR3 is CARLGGLKQEPQHF.

The chain employs TRBV4-3 and TRBJ2-2; TCRdb names TRBD1, which stays unverified in the absence of DNA. Germline CDR1 and CDR2: LGHNA and YSLEER. This CDR3 is 16 amino acids long. The chain's CDR3 is CASSQEYRPNTGELFF.

J is TRBJ1-1 and V is TRBV27; as DNA is missing, the TRBD1 call by TCRdb cannot be tested. This CDR3 is built from 15 residues. The germline CDR1 and CDR2 sequences are MNHEY and SMNVEV (reference sequence). CDR3 residues: CASSRTLDRGRVAFF.

The V gene is TRBV10-3, the J gene TRBJ2-2; TCRdb lists TRBD1, though no DNA is available to test this call. The CDR3 is 12 residues long. Germline V gene data show CDR1 as ENHRY and CDR2 as SYGVKD. CDR3: CATGPFTGELFF.

The rearrangement uses TRBV7-9 and TRBJ2-1; TCRdb's D gene call, TRBD1, goes unchecked for lack of DNA. In germline, CDR1 is SEHNR, CDR2 FQNEAQ (reference sequence). The CDR3 covers 16 residues. CDR3 amino acids: CASSPGRGQGKGEQFF.

The V call is TRBV4-1, the J call TRBJ2-3. The germline gives CDR1 MGHRA, CDR2 YSYEKL. CDR3 length: 15 amino acids. The CDR3: CASSQVDTGTDTQYF.

This sequence joins TRBV4-1 and TRBJ2-7; TCRdb's D call of TRBD2 is untestable without DNA. This CDR3 region has 14 residues. Germline V CDR1 and CDR2: MGHRA, YSYEKL. The CDR3: CASSQGGLSYEQYF.

V usage is TRBV12-3 or TRBV12-4 and J usage is TRBJ2-1; TCRdb calls TRBD2, which cannot be checked without DNA. The CDR3 is 14 residues long. CDR3 residues: CASSELAGYNEQFF.

The chain is built from TRBV29-1 and TRBJ2-1; the TRBD1 assignment by TCRdb is unverifiable without DNA. Germline V gene data show CDR1 as SQVTM and CDR2 as ANQGSEA. The CDR3 consists of 14 residues. CDR3 amino acids: CSAETELDVNEQFF.

The rearrangement links TRBV7-9 to TRBJ1-2; TCRdb's D call of TRBD1 is untestable without DNA. Per the germline V gene, CDR1 is SEHNR and CDR2 is FQNEAQ (reference sequence). CDR3 length: 14 residues. The CDR3 loop reads CASSLRDRNYGYTF.

The V gene is TRBV4-3, the J gene TRBJ2-7; TCRdb names TRBD2, which stays unverified in the absence of DNA. This CDR3 has 15 amino acids. CDR1 and CDR2 (germline): LGHNA, YSLEER. CDR3 in amino acids: CASSQDSGGTYEQYF.

This rearrangement joins TRBV20-1 to TRBJ2-7. This CDR3 is built from 11 residues. The V gene's germline CDR1 is DFQATT and CDR2 SNEGSKA (reference sequence). CDR3 residues: CSARETYEQYF.